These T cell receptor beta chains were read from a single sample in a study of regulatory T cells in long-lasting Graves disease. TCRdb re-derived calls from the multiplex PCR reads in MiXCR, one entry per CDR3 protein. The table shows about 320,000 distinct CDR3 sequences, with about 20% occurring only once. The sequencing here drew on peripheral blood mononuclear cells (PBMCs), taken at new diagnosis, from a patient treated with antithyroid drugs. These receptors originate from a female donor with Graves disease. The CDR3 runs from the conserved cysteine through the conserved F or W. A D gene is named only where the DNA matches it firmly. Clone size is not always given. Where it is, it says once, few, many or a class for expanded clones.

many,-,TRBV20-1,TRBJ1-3,CSARGQAHSGNTIYF,TGCAGTGCTAGAGGACAGGCGCACTCTGGAAACACCATATATTTT
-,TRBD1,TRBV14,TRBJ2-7,CASSPGQGAHGQYF,TGTGCCAGCAGCCCGGGACAGGGAGCCCACGGGCAGTACTTC
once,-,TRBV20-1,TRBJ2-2,CSARDPGQIPNTGELFF,TGCAGTGCTAGAGACCCCGGGCAGATCCCGAACACCGGGGAGCTGTTTTTT
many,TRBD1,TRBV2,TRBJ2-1,CASPGTANYNEQFF,TGTGCCAGCCCCGGGACAGCCAATTACAATGAGCAGTTCTTC
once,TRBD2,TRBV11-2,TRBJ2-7,CASSFLTSGTYEQYF,TGTGCCAGCAGCTTCCTCACTAGCGGGACCTACGAGCAGTACTTC
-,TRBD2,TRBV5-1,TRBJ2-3,CASSLEAGAGTDTQYF,TGCGCCAGCAGCTTGGAAGCGGGAGCGGGGACAGATACGCAGTATTTT
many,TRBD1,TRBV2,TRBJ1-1,CASSLTGTSTEAFF,TGTGCCAGCAGCCTGACAGGGACGAGCACTGAAGCTTTCTTT
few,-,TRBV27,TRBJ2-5,CACSLSASQETQYF,TGTGCCTGCAGTTTATCGGCCAGTCAAGAGACCCAGTACTTC
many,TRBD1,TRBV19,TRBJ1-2,CATRAGTGSMNYGYTF,TGTGCCACCCGCGCCGGGACAGGGTCTATGAACTATGGCTACACCTTC
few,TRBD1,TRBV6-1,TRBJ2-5,CASIQDRGLGETQYF,TGTGCCAGCATCCAAGACAGGGGGCTGGGAGAGACCCAGTACTTC
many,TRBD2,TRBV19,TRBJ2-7,CASSKGLGDYEQYF,TGTGCCAGTAGTAAAGGACTAGGGGACTACGAGCAGTACTTC
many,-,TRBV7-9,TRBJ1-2,CASSLGSARGYTF,TGTGCCAGCAGCTTAGGTTCCGCCCGTGGCTACACCTTC
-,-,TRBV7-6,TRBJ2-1,CASTSGGNEQFF,TGTGCCAGCACCTCAGGGGGGAATGAGCAGTTCTTC
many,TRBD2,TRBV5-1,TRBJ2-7,CASSFQASGNPYEQYF,TGCGCCAGCAGCTTTCAGGCTAGCGGGAACCCCTACGAGCAGTACTTC
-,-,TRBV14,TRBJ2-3,CASTAYTDTQYF,TGTGCCAGCACCGCTTACACAGATACGCAGTATTTT
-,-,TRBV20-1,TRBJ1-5,CSARRTGLDNQPQHF,TGCAGTGCTAGAAGAACAGGGCTTGACAATCAGCCCCAGCATTTT
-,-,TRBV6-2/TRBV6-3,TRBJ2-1,CASSDWGAYNEQFF,TGTGCCAGCAGTGATTGGGGGGCCTACAATGAGCAGTTCTTC
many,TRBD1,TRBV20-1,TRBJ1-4,CSANPGQGATNEKLFF,TGCAGTGCTAACCCGGGACAGGGGGCAACTAATGAAAAACTGTTTTTT
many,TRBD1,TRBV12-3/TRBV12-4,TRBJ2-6,CASATSPGQISGANVLTF,TGTGCCAGCGCCACTTCTCCGGGACAGATCTCTGGGGCCAACGTCCTGACTTTC
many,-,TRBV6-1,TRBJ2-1,CASNPSGRAGGNEQFF,TGTGCCAGCAACCCCTCCGGCAGGGCAGGTGGCAATGAGCAGTTCTTC
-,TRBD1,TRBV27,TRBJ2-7,CAAGQGMSYEQYF,TGTGCAGCGGGACAGGGAATGTCCTACGAGCAGTACTTC
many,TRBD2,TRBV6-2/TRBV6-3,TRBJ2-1,CASSLAGAGVNEQFF,TGTGCCAGCAGTTTAGCGGGAGCCGGCGTAAATGAGCAGTTCTTC
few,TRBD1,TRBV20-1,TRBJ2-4,CSARDRATENIQYF,TGCAGTGCTAGGGACAGGGCAACGGAAAACATTCAGTACTTC
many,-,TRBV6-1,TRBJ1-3,CASSEGTRGTGNTIYF,TGTGCCAGCAGTGAGGGTACTCGGGGTACGGGAAACACCATATATTTT
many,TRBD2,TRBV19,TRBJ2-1,CASSMASGSTNEQFF,TGTGCCAGTAGTATGGCTAGCGGGAGTACCAATGAGCAGTTCTTC
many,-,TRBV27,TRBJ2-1,CASSSIVGGTYNEQFF,TGTGCCAGCAGCTCAATCGTGGGAGGTACCTACAATGAGCAGTTCTTC
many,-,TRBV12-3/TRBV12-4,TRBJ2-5,CASSFSGRAQETQYF,TGTGCCAGCAGTTTTTCGGGCAGGGCCCAAGAGACCCAGTACTTC
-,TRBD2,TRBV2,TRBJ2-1,CASRVGLAGLSSYNEQFF,TGTGCCAGCAGAGTGGGACTAGCGGGACTAAGCTCCTACAATGAGCAGTTCTTC
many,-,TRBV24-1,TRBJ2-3,CATSDFAGGASTDTQYF,TGTGCCACCAGTGATTTTGCGGGCGGAGCTAGCACAGATACGCAGTATTTT